The 10 T cell receptor beta chains given below trace back to one sample, sequenced in a study of beta chain features in type 1 diabetes. The study's findings and limits: Across all four CD4+ subsets, people with type 1 diabetes showed modestly shorter TCRB CDR3s.

These receptors have no known antigen. Sequenced material consisted of expressed TCRB transcripts (all of the isolated RNA was reverse transcribed). Repertoires were generated with immunoSEQ multiplex PCR, while TCRdb's copy carries only in-frame clones and drops some. The sample has 100,000 to 150,000 clones, 9% seen once. Sample: central memory CD4+ T cells from blood. These receptors were collected from a man aged 25 to 45 with type 1 diabetes.

The chain joins TRBV4-3 to TRBJ2-5; a weak D match, TRBD2 (5 bases). V lost 0 bases, J lost 8 bases, and 13 bases lay in between. CDR1 is LGHNA and CDR2 is YSLEER in the germline V gene. CDR3 length equals 14 residues. In DNA form, the CDR3 reads TGCGCCAGCAGCCAAGATACTAGAAAGAGCACCCAGTACTTC. It codes for CASSQDTRKSTQYF.

This clone was found a few times. The chain couples TRBV4-2 to TRBJ2-5; TRBD2 might be the D (5 bases). Germline V CDR1 and CDR2: LGHNA, YNFKEQ. CDR3 length equals 18 residues. Trimming left V 0 bases short and J 3 bases short, with 20 bases between. As DNA, the CDR3 is TGTGCCAGCAGCCAAGATTTAAAAGGGCTAGCTGACGAAGAGACCCAGTACTTC. Its protein product is CASSQDLKGLADEETQYF.

The chain is built from TRBV5-4 and TRBJ2-3; 12 bases agree with TRBD1. V shed 0 bases, J shed 6 bases, and the junction held 5 bases outside the gene matches. Germline V gives CDR1 SGHNT, CDR2 YYREEE (reference sequence). The CDR3 spans 16 residues. The CDR3 DNA sequence: TGTGCCAGCAGCTTGGGGTCGGGACAGGGGGCGGATACGCAGTATTTT. Its translation is CASSLGSGQGADTQYF. The complete variable domain, with remaining parts taken from reference TRBV5-4 and TRBJ2-3, reads ETGVTQSPTHLIKTRGQQVTLRCSSQSGHNTVSWYQQALGQGPQFIFQYYREEENGRGNFPPRFSGLQFPNYSSELNVNALELDDSALYLCASSLGSGQGADTQYFGPGTRLTVL.

In this sample, this clone turned up many times. The V gene is TRBV30, the J gene TRBJ2-7; D not certain. This CDR3 contains 14 residues. The V gene's germline CDR1 is GTSNPN and CDR2 SVGIG (reference sequence). V lost 0 bases and J 6 bases, leaving 15 bases between the germline ends. The CDR3 sequence is CAWSVGGSSGEQYF. The DNA for the CDR3 is TGTGCCTGGAGTGTCGGCGGCAGCTCCGGCGAGCAGTACTTC. The full variable domain, in which reference TRBV30 and TRBJ2-7 provide the parts outside the CDR3, is SQTIHQWPATLVQPVGSPLSLECTVEGTSNPNLYWYRQAAGRGLQLLFYSVGIGQISSEVPQNLSASRPQDRQFILSSKKLLLSDSGFYLCAWSVGGSSGEQYFGPGTRLTVT.

This clone turned up a few times. The chain joins TRBV21-1 to TRBJ2-3; the tabulated D call, TRBD2, remains unverified against the DNA. TRBV21-1 is deemed a pseudogene. This CDR3 spans 16 amino acids. The DNA of the CDR3 is TGTGCCAGCAGCGCGAGCGGGCCTAATGCCACAGATACGCAGTATTTT. It encodes CASSASGPNATDTQYF.

This clone was detected a few times. The chain employs TRBV6-5 and TRBJ2-6; unclear D gene. CDR3 length equals 15 residues. Trimming stripped 5 bases from V and 3 bases from J, with 11 bases between. Germline CDR1 MNHEY, CDR2 SVGAGI. DNA of the CDR3: TGTGCCAGCAGTCCCTCAGGTGGTGGGGCCAACGTCCTGACTTTC. It yields the protein CASSPSGGGANVLTF.

V gene TRBV28 combines with J gene TRBJ1-1; D gene ambiguous. Trimming cost V 3 bases and J 0 bases, with 8 bases left between them. The CDR3 has 14 amino acids. CDR1 is MDHEN and CDR2 is SYDVKM in the germline V gene. Written as DNA, the CDR3 is TGTGCCAGCAGTTTGGGCACCCTGAACACTGAAGCTTTCTTT. Its translation is CASSLGTLNTEAFF.

This clone occurred a few times. The chain couples TRBV28 to TRBJ1-3, with D possibly TRBD1 on 5 matching bases. This CDR3 region has 13 residues. The germline CDR1 and CDR2 sequences are MDHEN and SYDVKM. Trimming shortened V by 9 bases and J by 1 base, and 10 bases separated the two germline ends. CDR3 DNA: TGTGCCAGTGAGACAGCTTCTGGAAACACCATATATTTT. Amino acids: CASETASGNTIYF. The full variable domain, with the rest looked up from reference TRBV28 and TRBJ1-3, is DVKVTQSSRYLVKRTGEKVFLECVQDMDHENMFWYRQDPGLGLRLIYFSYDVKMKEKGDIPEGYSVSREKKERFSLILESASTNQTSMYLCASETASGNTIYFGEGSWLTVV.

The chain carries TRBV30 and TRBJ1-6; 7 positions match TRBD1. CDR1 is GTSNPN and CDR2 is SVGIG in the germline V gene (reference sequence). Germline trimming cut 0 bases from V and 9 bases from J; bases unmatched to any gene: 2. The CDR3 is 13 residues long. The CDR3 region is CAWSVGGSSPLHF. The CDR3 nucleotides read TGTGCCTGGAGTGTAGGGGGCAGTTCACCCCTCCACTTT. Drawing the rest from reference TRBV30 and TRBJ1-6, the complete variable domain is SQTIHQWPATLVQPVGSPLSLECTVEGTSNPNLYWYRQAAGRGLQLLFYSVGIGQISSEVPQNLSASRPQDRQFILSSKKLLLSDSGFYLCAWSVGGSSPLHFGNGTRLTVT.

The chain has TRBV4-1 and TRBJ1-2; D gene unclear. The V and J ends lost 4 bases and 2 bases respectively, with 11 bases between them. Looked up from germline, CDR1 is MGHRA and CDR2 is YSYEKL. CDR3 size: 14 residues. In DNA, the CDR3 is TGCGCCAGCAGCCGCCAGGTGGAAAACTATGGCTACACCTTC. Its protein product is CASSRQVENYGYTF.